Here is one T cell receptor (beta chain) with its context. Sequencing was performed with immunoSEQ multiplex PCR; in TCRdb, only in-frame clones are kept and a portion is missing. The sample holds 72,000 or so clones, about 94% seen once. The entry originates in a study of technical replicates of blood from several donors. Deletions cut 3 bases from V and 4 bases from J, with 5 bases between. The CDR3 spans 11 residues. Germline lookup yields CDR1 SGHRS and CDR2 YFSETQ. Sequenced material: T cells isolated from PBMCs. This chain uses TRBV5-1 with TRBJ2-7; D remains unclear. The sequence was collected from a human donor in good health. The DNA of the CDR3 is TGCGCCAGCAGCTCTAGTTACGAGCAGTACTTC. Protein: CASSSSYEQYF.